The rows below give T cell receptor beta chains drawn from one sample of a study of blood T cell repertoires in COVID-19. Libraries were prepared by immunoSEQ multiplex PCR; TCRdb keeps only in-frame clonotypes and omits some of them. The sample has over 200,000 clones, approximately 90% seen once; the top ten hold over 1%. Sequencing was done on a sample of PBMCs or T cells enriched from blood (not recorded which). The receptors originated from a man younger than 45 who had recovered from COVID-19. Each CDR3 is given with its conserved first and last residue. D genes are given only for firm matches. Clone size is stated in some rows and not others, as once, few, many or a class when expanded.

V gene	J gene	clone size	D gene	CDR3 DNA	CDR3 protein
TRBV27	TRBJ2-1	NA	NA	TGTGCCAGCAGTTCCAACCTAGTTCTCGGTGAGCAGTTCTTC	CASSSNLVLGEQFF
TRBV19	TRBJ2-1	NA	NA	TGTGCCAGTACCGACAGAAGCTCCTACAATGAGCAGTTCTTC	CASTDRSSYNEQFF
TRBV29-1	TRBJ2-1	NA	TRBD1	TGCAGCGTAGGGACAGGAGTAAATGAGCAGTTCTTC	CSVGTGVNEQFF
TRBV2	TRBJ2-7	many	NA	TGTGCCAGCAGTGACCCCCTGGAGTTGGGCGAGCAGTACTTC	CASSDPLELGEQYF
TRBV28	TRBJ1-2	NA	NA	TGTGCCAGCAGATTGCCCACTACCGGGACAATCTATGGCTACACCTTC	CASRLPTTGTIYGYTF
TRBV11-3	TRBJ2-2	NA	TRBD1	TGTGCCAGCAGCCGATCGGACAGGGGGCGCCGGGAGCTGTTTTTT	CASSRSDRGRRELFF
TRBV6-5	TRBJ2-1	NA	TRBD1	TGTGCCAGCAACAGGGGGTTTTCCTACAATGAGCAGTTCTTC	CASNRGFSYNEQFF
TRBV5-1	TRBJ2-7	NA	TRBD1	TGCGCCAGCAGCTTTTCTACCGGGACAGGGGCCTACGAGCAGTACTTC	CASSFSTGTGAYEQYF
TRBV2	TRBJ2-3	NA	NA	TGTGCCAGCAGTGATCTGTCTCTAGAGAGCACAGATACGCAGTATTTT	CASSDLSLESTDTQYF
TRBV27	TRBJ2-7	NA	NA	TGTGCCAGCAGTTTGGGTGGGCCGAGGGACGAGCAGTACTTC	CASSLGGPRDEQYF
TRBV5-4	TRBJ2-1	NA	NA	TGTGCCAGCAGCTTGGCCGGGACTCCGCTCAATGAGCAGTTCTTC	CASSLAGTPLNEQFF
TRBV6-5	TRBJ1-1	NA	NA	TGTGCCGCTGCTTGGGGGGTTATGAACACTGAAGCTTTCTTT	CAAAWGVMNTEAFF
TRBV6-2/TRBV6-3	TRBJ1-6	NA	TRBD1	TGTGCCAGCAGTGCCGGGACAGGGTATCGTTCACCCCTCCACTTT	CASSAGTGYRSPLHF
TRBV7-9	TRBJ2-7	NA	NA	TGTGCCAGCACCCAGGGCGATAACGAGCAGTACTTC	CASTQGDNEQYF
TRBV24-1	TRBJ2-1	NA	TRBD2	TGTGCCACCAGTGTTAGCGGGGCATACAATGAGCAGTTCTTC	CATSVSGAYNEQFF
TRBV19	TRBJ2-5	NA	NA	TGTGCCAGTAGTGTCAGGGGCCCAGAGACCCAGTACTTC	CASSVRGPETQYF
TRBV14	TRBJ2-7	NA	NA	TGTGCCAGCAGCCCGAGACTAGAGCACGAGCAGTACTTC	CASSPRLEHEQYF
TRBV19	TRBJ1-6	NA	NA	TGTGCCAGTAGTATTAACAGGGAAACGAATTCACCCCTCCACTTT	CASSINRETNSPLHF
TRBV21-1	TRBJ2-7	NA	NA	TGTGCCAGCAGCAAGGGACCGGGACAAGCCTACGAGCAGTACTTC	CASSKGPGQAYEQYF